The T cell receptor beta chain described here comes from a study of T-cell reconstitution after alpha-beta-depleted transplantation in children. Molecular barcoding with unique molecular identifiers was used for the TCRbeta library. TCRdb fed the PCR reads into MiXCR, producing one record per CDR3 protein. The sample lists around 96,000 distinct CDR3 sequences, 12% seen once, with around 13% in the top ten. Germline V CDR1 and CDR2: KGHSH, LQKENI. Trimming pared 6 bases from V and 1 base from J, leaving 16 bases between. This CDR3 is 15 amino acids long. This clonotype appeared a few times. The chain combines TRBV18 with TRBJ2-7; weak D call: TRBD2 (5 bases). Specimen: PBMCs from the stem cell graft donor, collected from the stem cell graft. The TCR originated in a human donor who donated a stem cell graft to a child with inherited bone marrow failure. DNA of the CDR3: TGTGCCAGCTCCCGCGGGTCGACCGAATCCTACGAGCAGTACTTC. Residues: CASSRGSTESYEQYF.